The 13 T cell receptor beta chains reported below all come from one sample, sequenced in a study of blood T cell repertoires in COVID-19. Sequencing was performed with immunoSEQ multiplex PCR; in TCRdb, only in-frame clones are kept and a portion is missing. The sample carries 470,000 or so clones, 75% to 90% recorded once. The sequenced sample consisted of peripheral blood. The receptors come from a human donor in a cohort sampled during active COVID-19.

The rearrangement joins TRBV5-6 to TRBJ1-1; perhaps TRBD1 as D (6 bases). V lost 2 bases, J lost 4 bases, and 12 bases lay in between. CDR1 and CDR2 from the germline V gene are SGHDT and YYEEEE. The CDR3 loop spans 14 amino acids. The CDR3 sequence: CASSFGLGATEAFF. For the CDR3, the DNA is TGTGCCAGCAGCTTCGGCTTGGGGGCCACTGAAGCTTTCTTT. Based on the CDR3 plus reference TRBV5-6 and TRBJ1-1, the full variable domain is DAGVTQSPTHLIKTRGQQVTLRCSPKSGHDTVSWYQQALGQGPQFIFQYYEEEERQRGNFPDRFSGHQFPNYSSELNVNALLLGDSALYLCASSFGLGATEAFFGQGTRLTVV.

This clone appeared once. V gene TRBV2 combines with J gene TRBJ2-7, with TRBD2 identical over 11 bases. CDR3 length equals 15 residues. Germline CDR1 is SNHLY and CDR2 is FYNNEI. V shed 8 bases and J 5 bases; nucleotides not matched to a gene: 11. The CDR3 spells CASELSGRAPNEQYF. CDR3 coding DNA: TGTGCCAGCGAACTTAGCGGGAGGGCTCCTAACGAGCAGTACTTC. Full variable domain (rest looked up from reference TRBV2 and TRBJ2-7): EPEVTQTPSHQVTQMGQEVILRCVPISNHLYFYWYRQILGQKVEFLVSFYNNEISEKSEIFDDQFSVERPDGSNFTLKIRSTKLEDSAMYFCASELSGRAPNEQYFGPGTRLTVT.

This clone has just a few counts. The chain has TRBV7-3 and TRBJ1-1; tentatively, D is TRBD1 (5 bases). V gave up 5 bases and J gave up 0 bases, with 13 bases separating them. This CDR3 is 15 amino acids long. Germline lookup yields CDR1 SGHTA and CDR2 FQGTGA. Written as DNA, the CDR3 is TGTGCCAGCAGCCCGGGGGGAGATATGAACACTGAAGCTTTCTTT. Its protein is CASSPGGDMNTEAFF.

This rearrangement joins TRBV5-5 to TRBJ1-2, with TRBD1 matching 7 bases. The CDR3 totals 17 residues. V trimming: 0 bases; J trimming: 3 bases; junction bases outside the gene matches: 11. The V gene's germline CDR1 is SGHKS and CDR2 YYEKEE (reference sequence). In DNA, the CDR3 is TGTGCCAGCAGCTTGGAAGAATTAGGCAGGGGGGACTATGGCTACACCTTC. Its protein is CASSLEELGRGDYGYTF.

The chain carries TRBV5-5 and TRBJ2-2; TRBD2 agrees at 12 bases. After removal of 4 bases from V and 6 bases from J, the junction contained 4 bases not matched to a gene. The CDR3 runs to 15 residues. Germline loops: CDR1 SGHKS, CDR2 YYEKEE (reference sequence). CDR3 DNA sequence: TGTGCCAGCAGCCGGACTAGCGGGGCGGCCGGGGAGCTGTTTTTT. Translation gives CASSRTSGAAGELFF.

V gene TRBV30 combines with J gene TRBJ2-2; 9 nucleotides match TRBD2. The V gene end was trimmed by 2 bases and the J gene end by 4 bases; junction bases not matched to a gene: 5. The CDR3 has 15 amino acids. Germline lookup yields CDR1 GTSNPN and CDR2 SVGIG (reference sequence). This chain's CDR3 is CAWSRGRGGTGELFF. CDR3 nucleotides: TGTGCCTGGAGTCGCGGGAGGGGGGGCACCGGGGAGCTGTTTTTT.

V and J are TRBV4-3 and TRBJ2-1; TRBD2 aligns across 11 bases. V lost 2 bases to trimming and J lost 0 bases; unmatched junction nucleotides: 3. Germline loops: CDR1 LGHNA, CDR2 YSLEER. The CDR3 length is 17 residues. The chain's CDR3 is CASSQLAGGSSYNEQFF. DNA for the CDR3: TGCGCCAGCAGCCAACTAGCGGGAGGTAGCTCCTACAATGAGCAGTTCTTC.

The rearrangement uses TRBV30 and TRBJ1-2; D may be TRBD1 (6 bases). V shed 0 bases and J shed 4 bases, with 12 bases lying between them. The CDR3 has 14 residues. Germline lookup yields CDR1 GTSNPN and CDR2 SVGIG (reference sequence). The CDR3 DNA follows: TGTGCCTGGAGTGTCCGGGGGGCTCCCTATGGCTACACCTTC. It is translated as CAWSVRGAPYGYTF.

The V call is TRBV27, the J call TRBJ2-3, with a weak D call TRBD2 (6 bases). This CDR3 has 14 amino acids. Germline CDR1 MNHEY, CDR2 SMNVEV (reference sequence). The ends were cut back, 7 bases at V and 1 base at J, with 12 bases in the middle. CDR3 sequence reads: CASNPWEGTDTQYF. The CDR3 coding sequence is TGTGCCAGCAACCCCTGGGAGGGCACAGATACGCAGTATTTT.

V gene TRBV7-9 combines with J gene TRBJ2-7, with 7 bases lining up with TRBD2. Germline V lookup: CDR1 SEHNR, CDR2 FQNEAQ (reference sequence). This CDR3 is 16 amino acids long. With 5 bases clipped from V and 3 bases from J, the junction kept 13 bases outside the gene matches. CDR3 sequence (DNA): TGTGCCAGCAGCCGAGCTGAGCGGGAATGGAACTACGAGCAGTACTTC. This translates into CASSRAEREWNYEQYF.

The sample holds many counts of this clone. V and J are TRBV4-2 and TRBJ1-4; no clear D gene. The V end was cut by 3 bases, the J end by 2 bases, with 13 bases between. Germline V CDR1 and CDR2: LGHNA, YNFKEQ. This CDR3 has 16 residues. CDR3 in amino acids: CASSHRYPATNEKLFF. The CDR3, as DNA: TGTGCCAGCAGCCACCGTTACCCTGCGACTAATGAAAAACTGTTTTTT.

A remark on this clone: Other nucleotide sequences from this sample produce the same CDR3. This chain connects TRBV28 to TRBJ1-5; D remains unclear. The V end was cut by 2 bases, the J end by 1 base, with 6 bases between. Germline V gives CDR1 MDHEN, CDR2 SYDVKM. The CDR3 sequence is 14 residues long. The CDR3 loop reads CASSLAGSNQPQHF. The CDR3 DNA sequence: TGTGCCAGCAGTTTAGCGGGAAGCAATCAGCCCCAGCATTTT.

This chain links TRBV10-3 with TRBJ2-1; TRBD1 agrees at 7 bases. The CDR3 totals 13 residues. V trimming: 4 bases; J trimming: 7 bases; junction bases outside the gene matches: 4. Germline V gene sequence: CDR1 ENHRY, CDR2 SYGVKD. The CDR3 spells CAISGQGQNEQFF. In DNA form, the CDR3 reads TGTGCCATCAGTGGACAGGGCCAGAATGAGCAGTTCTTC.